Listed below are T cell receptor beta chains from one sample, sequenced in a study of cytomegalovirus exposure and HLA in healthy donors. Profiled with immunoSEQ multiplex PCR; TCRdb holds only in-frame clones, not every one. The table shows approximately 110,000 clones, with roughly 80% occurring only once. Input material: PBMCs. All receptors come from a woman aged 40 to 55 in good health and CMV-seropositive. The CDR3 runs from the conserved cysteine through the conserved F or W. Fields, in order: J gene, clone size, V gene, D gene, CDR3 protein, CDR3 DNA. D genes are given only for firm matches. Size tells how often a clone was seen (once, few, many) or the class of an expanded clone, and some rows leave it out.

TRBJ2-7,.,TRBV5-1,.,CASSLGQVYAYEQYF,TGCGCCAGCAGCTTGGGACAGGTCTACGCCTACGAGCAGTACTTC
TRBJ2-5,once,TRBV15,TRBD2,CATSRDGVAGGLNSFETQYF,TGTGCCACCAGCAGAGATGGGGTAGCGGGGGGGCTTAACTCTTTCGAGACCCAGTACTTC
TRBJ1-1,.,TRBV4-3,.,CASSQAPEGGYTEAFF,TGCGCCAGCAGCCAAGCCCCGGAGGGGGGGTACACTGAAGCTTTCTTT
TRBJ2-1,.,TRBV29-1,TRBD2,CSVEGASGRANSYNEQFF,TGCAGCGTTGAAGGGGCTAGCGGGAGGGCCAATTCCTACAATGAGCAGTTCTTC
TRBJ1-6,.,TRBV7-9,TRBD1,CSSRPSLRGQGNSPLHF,TGTTCCAGCAGACCATCCCTTCGTGGACAGGGAAATTCACCCCTCCACTTT
TRBJ2-5,.,TRBV4-3,TRBD2,CASSQGVSGGYQETQYF,TGCGCCAGCAGCCAAGGGGTCAGCGGGGGCTACCAAGAGACCCAGTACTTC
TRBJ2-5,few,TRBV6-5,TRBD2,CASSYLTGGGETQYF,TGTGCCAGCAGTTACTTAACGGGAGGCGGAGAGACCCAGTACTTC
TRBJ2-5,.,TRBV7-9,.,CASTLSRYQETQYF,TGTGCCAGCACCCTGAGTCGGTACCAAGAGACCCAGTACTTC
TRBJ2-7,.,TRBV12-1,.,CATFGGAGSSYEQYF,TGTGCCACCTTTGGGGGCGCGGGCAGCTCCTACGAGCAGTACTTC
TRBJ2-3,.,TRBV20-1,.,CSASQVDTQYF,TGCAGTGCGTCCCAGGTGGATACGCAGTATTTT
TRBJ2-1,.,TRBV7-9,.,CASTNLLAPYNEQFF,TGTGCCAGCACCAACCTCTTAGCGCCCTACAATGAGCAGTTCTTC
TRBJ2-7,.,TRBV11-2,TRBD1,CASSRQGYEQYF,TGTGCCAGCAGCCGACAGGGCTACGAGCAGTACTTC
TRBJ1-3,.,TRBV7-2,.,CTSSSAGGIGNTIYF,TGTACCAGCAGCTCCGCCGGGGGGATTGGAAACACCATATATTTT
TRBJ1-2,once,TRBV18,TRBD1,CASSPRQGSRGYTF,TGTGCCAGCTCACCACGACAGGGGTCTCGGGGCTACACCTTC
TRBJ1-1,.,TRBV28,.,CASSLSPGTEAFF,TGTGCCAGCAGTTTATCCCCAGGCACTGAAGCTTTCTTT
TRBJ2-2,.,TRBV29-1,TRBD1,CSGRTGGRAGELFF,TGCAGCGGTCGGACAGGGGGCCGCGCCGGGGAGCTGTTTTTT
TRBJ2-1,.,TRBV15,TRBD2,CATSREPRLAGDQFF,TGTGCCACCAGCAGAGAACCCAGACTAGCGGGTGATCAGTTCTTC
TRBJ2-7,.,TRBV28,TRBD2,CASSREGSSYEQYF,TGTGCCAGCAGCCGGGAGGGGAGCTCCTACGAGCAGTACTTC
TRBJ2-7,few,TRBV5-4,.,CASSPQASSYEQYF,TGTGCCAGCAGCCCACAAGCGTCGTCCTACGAGCAGTACTTC
TRBJ2-7,.,TRBV4-2,.,CASSQAGTAQYF,TGTGCCAGCAGCCAAGCAGGTACGGCGCAGTACTTC
TRBJ2-3,.,TRBV10-3,TRBD2,CAISPSNSQAGWTSVSDTQYF,TGTGCCATCAGCCCCTCTAATTCACAGGCAGGGTGGACTAGCGTTTCAGATACGCAGTATTTT
TRBJ1-4,.,TRBV7-2,TRBD1,CASSLRQGLNEKLFF,TGTGCCAGCAGCCTTCGACAGGGGTTGAATGAAAAACTGTTTTTT
TRBJ1-6,.,TRBV6-6,.,CASSWEGVQSPLHF,TGTGCCAGCAGTTGGGAGGGGGTTCAATCACCCCTCCACTTT
TRBJ2-2,few,TRBV5-1,.,CASSFFIRAFAGRGELFF,TGCGCCAGCAGCTTTTTTATCCGGGCGTTTGCGGGCCGGGGGGAGCTGTTTTTT
TRBJ1-2,.,TRBV7-9,.,CSSSTKAGASNYGYTF,TGTTCCAGCAGCACAAAAGCAGGGGCGTCGAACTATGGCTACACCTTC
TRBJ1-1,few,TRBV4-1,TRBD1,CASSQHEQGSQAFF,TGCGCCAGCAGCCAACATGAACAGGGGAGTCAAGCTTTCTTT
TRBJ2-2,.,TRBV4-1,TRBD2,CASSQDRLAGAGELFF,TGCGCCAGCAGCCAAGATCGACTAGCGGGAGCCGGGGAGCTGTTTTTT
TRBJ2-7,.,TRBV10-3,TRBD1,CAISGQGNYEQYF,TGTGCCATCAGTGGACAGGGGAACTACGAGCAGTACTTC
TRBJ1-2,.,TRBV27,.,CASSLRRATGGYTF,TGTGCCAGCAGTTTAAGACGGGCAACGGGAGGCTACACCTTC
TRBJ2-5,.,TRBV18,TRBD1,CASSLRTGQEETQYF,TGTGCCAGCTCCCTCCGGACAGGGCAAGAAGAGACCCAGTACTTC
TRBJ2-1,.,TRBV7-9,TRBD1,CASSPGGGSYNEQFF,TGTGCCAGCAGCCCAGGGGGCGGAAGCTACAATGAGCAGTTCTTC
TRBJ2-5,.,TRBV28,TRBD1,CASLQGAQETQYF,TGTGCCAGCCTACAGGGGGCCCAAGAGACCCAGTACTTC
TRBJ2-2,.,TRBV6-1,.,CASSELRSGATGELFF,TGTGCCAGCAGTGAACTCAGATCAGGGGCCACCGGGGAGCTGTTTTTT
TRBJ1-1,.,TRBV2,TRBD1,CARAGGSGNLNTEAFF,TGTGCCAGAGCAGGGGGGTCAGGGAATTTGAACACTGAAGCTTTCTTT
TRBJ1-2,.,TRBV19,TRBD1,CASSIRSGTGFYGYTF,TGTGCCAGTAGTATAAGGTCCGGGACAGGATTCTATGGCTACACCTTC
TRBJ1-1,few,TRBV2,TRBD1,CASSGNPDRGQWMDTEAFF,TGTGCCAGCAGTGGGAACCCGGACAGGGGGCAATGGATGGACACTGAAGCTTTCTTT
TRBJ1-1,.,TRBV5-4,TRBD1,CASSGLTGGNTEAFF,TGTGCCAGCAGCGGTCTGACAGGGGGGAACACTGAAGCTTTCTTT
TRBJ2-1,.,TRBV7-9,.,CASSRAVAGRGDEQFF,TGTGCCAGCAGCCGAGCTGTGGCGGGGAGAGGCGATGAGCAGTTCTTC
TRBJ2-4,.,TRBV7-9,TRBD1,CASSLAGTGASGANIQYF,TGTGCCAGCAGCTTAGCCGGGACAGGGGCCAGTGGGGCAAACATTCAGTACTTC
TRBJ2-7,.,TRBV7-8,TRBD2,CASSTQLAGASYEQYF,TGTGCCAGCAGCACGCAACTAGCGGGAGCCTCCTACGAGCAGTACTTC
TRBJ2-7,once,TRBV5-1,.,CASSLAPSPTSYEQYF,TGCGCCAGCAGCTTGGCCCCTAGTCCCACTTCCTACGAGCAGTACTTC
TRBJ2-7,.,TRBV7-4,.,CASSLLPESDEQYF,TGTGCCAGCAGCTTATTGCCCGAGTCGGACGAGCAGTACTTC
TRBJ2-3,.,TRBV7-2,TRBD1,CASSPDRTTDTQYF,TGTGCCAGCAGCCCGGACAGGACCACAGATACGCAGTATTTT
TRBJ1-5,.,TRBV7-8,TRBD1,CASSRGDRAGNQPQHF,TGTGCCAGCAGCCGCGGGGACAGGGCGGGCAATCAGCCCCAGCATTTT
TRBJ2-7,once,TRBV5-1,TRBD1,CASSQRDSSYEQYF,TGCGCCAGCAGCCAACGGGACAGCTCCTACGAGCAGTACTTC
TRBJ2-7,.,TRBV28,TRBD1,CASIGGGQGFYEQYF,TGTGCCAGCATAGGGGGGGGACAGGGCTTTTACGAGCAGTACTTC
TRBJ2-7,.,TRBV5-1,.,CASSLKFRGKSSYEQYF,TGCGCCAGCAGCTTGAAGTTCCGGGGTAAGAGCTCCTACGAGCAGTACTTC
TRBJ2-4,.,TRBV19,.,CASSIWSDQAKNIQYF,TGTGCCAGTAGTATATGGTCAGATCAAGCCAAAAACATTCAGTACTTC
TRBJ1-3,once,TRBV5-6,.,CASSLAGAGNTIYF,TGTGCCAGCAGCTTGGCAGGGGCAGGAAACACCATATATTTT
TRBJ2-2,.,TRBV4-1,TRBD2,CASSQETWTSGRAGELFF,TGCGCCAGCAGCCAAGAAACCTGGACTAGCGGGAGGGCCGGGGAGCTGTTTTTT
TRBJ1-1,few,TRBV25-1,.,CASSEYDRAEAFF,TGTGCCAGCAGTGAATATGACCGGGCTGAAGCTTTCTTT
TRBJ2-5,.,TRBV7-2,.,CASSLETGRGAETQYF,TGTGCCAGCAGCTTAGAAACAGGGAGGGGAGCGGAGACCCAGTACTTC
TRBJ2-1,.,TRBV28,.,CASSVGWELKGTNNEQFF,TGTGCCAGCAGTGTTGGATGGGAATTAAAGGGGACAAACAATGAGCAGTTCTTC
TRBJ2-7,.,TRBV5-1,TRBD1,CASSLVETGGYEQYF,TGCGCCAGCAGCTTGGTGGAGACAGGGGGTTACGAGCAGTACTTC
TRBJ1-2,.,TRBV7-8,TRBD1,CASSLGDRDHGYTF,TGTGCCAGCAGCTTGGGGGACAGGGATCATGGCTACACCTTC
TRBJ2-1,.,TRBV2,.,CASSYLLANHNEQFF,TGTGCCAGCTCCTACCTGCTAGCTAACCACAATGAGCAGTTCTTC
TRBJ2-5,once,TRBV2,TRBD1,CASSGPGGPETQYF,TGTGCCAGCAGCGGGCCAGGGGGCCCGGAGACCCAGTACTTC
TRBJ2-6,few,TRBV5-6,.,CASSPSGANVLTF,TGTGCCAGCAGCCCCTCGGGGGCCAACGTCCTGACTTTC
TRBJ2-7,.,TRBV5-6,.,CASSLRMAGTPRF,TGTGCCAGCAGCTTGAGGATGGCAGGCACTCCCCGGTTC